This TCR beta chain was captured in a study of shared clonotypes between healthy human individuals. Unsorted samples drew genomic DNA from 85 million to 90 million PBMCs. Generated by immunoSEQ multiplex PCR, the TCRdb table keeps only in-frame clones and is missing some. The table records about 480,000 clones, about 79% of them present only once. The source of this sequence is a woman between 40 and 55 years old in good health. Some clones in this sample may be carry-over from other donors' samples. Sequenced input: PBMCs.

The CDR3 protein is CDRNYNEQFF. The CDR3 DNA reads as TGTGACAGGAATTACAATGAGCAGTTCTTC. This rearrangement joins TRBV27 to TRBJ2-1; D perhaps matches TRBD1 (5 bases). CDR3 length: 10 residues. Germline V CDR1 and CDR2: MNHEY, SMNVEV (reference sequence).